The next 10 T cell receptor beta chains were all read from a single sample in a study of shared clonotypes between healthy human individuals (dated by TCRdb to 2020 to 2021). The method behind the library was the immunoSEQ multiplex PCR assay. The immuneACCESS repertoire file appears here via TCRdb, limited to in-frame rearrangements. These files lack a portion of the clones; in checked studies, under half of the deficit traces to unresolved V genes, and the cause of the others is not known. A total of about 2.1 million clones appear in this sample, approximately 92% of them only once. Together, the top ten hold over 1.5% of the sample. CD8 naive samples were CD45RO-negative cells positively selected for CCR7, giving a CD45RA+CCR7+ population that excluded TemRA cells. The sequencing input was naive CD8+ T cells from PBMCs. Sample cell subset or site, as interpreted from the label and publication: CD45RA+CCR7+. These receptors were obtained from a man aged 18 to 30 in good health. Some clones in this sample may be carry-over from other donors' samples.

The sample holds one count of this clone. Other DNA sequences in the sample encode the same CDR3. The rearrangement uses TRBV28 and TRBJ2-7, with a possible D match to TRBD1 (6 bases). V shed 6 bases and J shed 3 bases, with 9 bases lying between them. The length of the CDR3 is 12 residues. Germline values: CDR1 MDHEN, CDR2 SYDVKM. CDR3 coding DNA: TGTGCCAGCAGCCAGGGGAGCTACGAGCAGTACTTC. It encodes CASSQGSYEQYF.

The chain combines TRBV27 with TRBJ2-1; TRBD2 aligns across 7 bases. The length of the CDR3 is 12 residues. V trimming: 8 bases; J trimming: 2 bases; junction bases outside the gene matches: 0. Per germline, CDR1 MNHEY and CDR2 SMNVEV (reference sequence). CDR3 sequence (DNA): TGTGCCAGCGCGGGGGCCTACAATGAGCAGTTCTTC. Its translation: CASAGAYNEQFF.

Remarks on this clone: Other DNA sequences within the sample encode an identical CDR3. The rearrangement joins TRBV25-1 to TRBJ2-7; no definite D call. The ends were cut back, 4 bases at V and 0 bases at J, with 7 bases in the middle. Per the germline V gene, CDR1 is MGHDK and CDR2 is SYGVNS. The CDR3 contains 13 residues. CDR3 nucleotide sequence: TGTGCCAGCAGTGGAACAGTCTCCTACGAGCAGTACTTC. Encoded protein: CASSGTVSYEQYF.

The chain uses TRBV19 and TRBJ1-5; D unclear. The CDR3 runs to 16 residues. Germline CDR1 LNHDA, CDR2 SQIVND (reference sequence). V was trimmed by 0 bases and J by 0 bases, leaving 9 bases between them. CDR3 sequence reads: CASSIDSGFSNQPQHF. The CDR3, as DNA: TGTGCCAGTAGTATAGATAGTGGGTTTAGCAATCAGCCCCAGCATTTT. Complete variable domain (other parts from reference TRBV19 and TRBJ1-5): DGGITQSPKYLFRKEGQNVTLSCEQNLNHDAMYWYRQDPGQGLRLIYYSQIVNDFQKGDIAEGYSVSREKKESFPLTVTSAQKNPTAFYLCASSIDSGFSNQPQHFGDGTRLSIL.

This CDR3 reads CASSSRQGYEQYF. The CDR3 nucleotides are TGTGCCAGCAGCTCACGACAGGGCTACGAGCAGTACTTC. The chain is built from TRBV13 and TRBJ2-7; 7 nucleotides match TRBD1. There are 13 residues in the CDR3. V was clipped by 4 bases and J by 3 bases; unmatched bases: 3. Germline V CDR1 and CDR2: PRHDT, FYEKMQ (reference sequence).

Turning to this clone: Different DNA sequences within this sample yield the same CDR3. The chain couples TRBV9 to TRBJ1-2; 8 positions agree with TRBD1. V lost 4 bases and J lost 4; bases outside the gene matches: 3. Germline V CDR1 and CDR2: SGDLS, YYNGEE. The CDR3 has 13 residues. The CDR3 is CASSTGGAYGYTF. The CDR3 bases are TGTGCCAGCAGCACAGGGGGGGCCTATGGCTACACCTTC.

The CDR3 spells CASSPRTQFTRSDTQYF. CDR3 sequence (DNA): TGTGCCAGCAGTCCCAGGACCCAATTCACGAGGTCGGATACGCAGTATTTT. The chain uses TRBV27 and TRBJ2-3; D gene ambiguous. V lost 5 bases to trimming and J lost 6 bases, with 24 bases between them. This CDR3 has 17 amino acids. CDR1 and CDR2 from the germline V gene are MNHEY and SMNVEV (reference sequence).

CDR3 in DNA: TGTGCCAGCAGTTTATTGGCCTGGAGCGTGAGCTCTGGAAACACCATATATTTT. Protein product: CASSLLAWSVSSGNTIYF. The chain carries TRBV28 and TRBJ1-3; D call uncertain. Germline loops: CDR1 MDHEN, CDR2 SYDVKM. The CDR3 extends over 18 amino acids. The V gene lost 1 base and the J gene lost 0 bases, with 16 bases spanning the gap.

This sequence joins TRBV19 and TRBJ2-1; possible D gene TRBD2, 6 bases. This CDR3 spans 14 amino acids. Germline CDR1 LNHDA, CDR2 SQIVND (reference sequence). Trimming pared 1 base from V and 8 bases from J, leaving 12 bases between. The CDR3 coding sequence is TGTGCCAGTAGTATAGTAGAGGGAGGATATGAGCAGTTCTTC. It specifies CASSIVEGGYEQFF.

This chain uses TRBV4-1 with TRBJ1-3; D is unresolved. The CDR3 runs to 15 residues. The germline V gene encodes CDR1 MGHRA and CDR2 YSYEKL. The V end was cut by 1 base, the J end by 4 bases, with 11 bases between. The CDR3 coding sequence is TGCGCCAGCAGCCAAGTGGGCCGGCTCGGAAACACCATATATTTT. This sequence encodes CASSQVGRLGNTIYF.